What follows are 17 T cell receptor beta chains derived from one specimen sequenced in a study of T-cell memory formation after mild COVID-19. In TCRdb, the 5' RACE reads were re-called with MiXCR into one record per CDR3 protein. The data contain more than 300,000 distinct CDR3 sequences, roughly an eighth of them singletons. Sequenced input: PBMCs or a T cell subset sorted from them (not recorded which). Every receptor here comes from a man between 18 and 29 years old who had mild COVID-19 (a few samples of this study predate the infection). Cell type and time point are not known.

The sample holds many counts of this clonotype. The chain has TRBV5-1 and TRBJ2-5; 10 nucleotides line up with TRBD2. The CDR3 is 15 residues long. V lost 3 bases to trimming and J lost 2 bases; unmatched junction nucleotides: 4. Looked up from germline, CDR1 is SGHRS and CDR2 is YFSETQ. The CDR3 nucleotides are TGCGCCAGCAGCTCGGGACTAGCGTATCAAGAGACCCAGTACTTC. Translated, it gives CASSSGLAYQETQYF.

V usage is TRBV24-1 and J usage is TRBJ2-3; possibly TRBD2 for D (5 bases). Germline-derived CDR1 and CDR2 are KGHDR and SFDVKD. This CDR3 is 15 amino acids long. The V and J ends lost 3 bases and 4 bases respectively, with 13 bases between them. In DNA form, the CDR3 reads TGTGCCACCAGTGATCGTTCGCGGGCCCCAGATACGCAGTATTTT. The encoded protein is CATSDRSRAPDTQYF.

Many counts were recorded for this clonotype. V usage is TRBV7-2 and J usage is TRBJ1-1; possible D gene TRBD1, 6 bases. The CDR3 consists of 13 residues. Trimming shortened V by 5 bases and J by 5 bases, and 12 bases separated the two germline ends. CDR1 and CDR2 from the germline V gene are SGHTA and FQGNSA. The CDR3 DNA reads TGTGCCAGCAGCACTGTCGACAGGACTGAAGCTTTCTTT. Translated: CASSTVDRTEAFF. Based on the CDR3 plus reference TRBV7-2 and TRBJ1-1, the full variable domain is GAGVSQSPSNKVTEKGKDVELRCDPISGHTALYWYRQSLGQGLEFLIYFQGNSAPDKSGLPSDRFSAERTGGSVSTLTIQRTQQEDSAVYLCASSTVDRTEAFFGQGTRLTVV.

This chain links TRBV6-5 with TRBJ1-5, with 7 positions matching TRBD1. The ends lost 4 bases at V and 3 bases at J; junction bases unmatched: 6. Looked up from germline, CDR1 is MNHEY and CDR2 is SVGAGI. The CDR3 extends over 15 amino acids. CDR3 bases: TGTGCCAGCAGTTCGGGACAGCATTTCAATCAGCCCCAGCATTTT. Protein product: CASSSGQHFNQPQHF.

The V and J genes are TRBV9 and TRBJ2-3; TRBD2 might be the D (6 bases). The germline V gene has CDR1 SGDLS and CDR2 YYNGEE. The CDR3 extends over 13 amino acids. V was pared by 3 bases and J by 6 bases, with 11 bases between. The CDR3 DNA follows: TGTGCCAGCAGCGCTTCTAGCGCCGATACGCAGTATTTT. It encodes CASSASSADTQYF.

This clonotype was observed a few times. The genes are TRBV10-3 and TRBJ2-6; 8 nucleotides line up with TRBD1. Germline loops: CDR1 ENHRY, CDR2 SYGVKD. This CDR3 spans 19 amino acids. With V trimmed by 7 bases and J by 0 bases, 14 bases remained unmatched. DNA for the CDR3: TGTGCCATCACCGACGGACAGGGTAGTGCCTCCTCTGGGGCCAACGTCCTGACTTTC. It is translated as CAITDGQGSASSGANVLTF.

V usage is TRBV12-5 and J usage is TRBJ2-1, with TRBD2 matching 10 bases. Germline loops: CDR1 LGHNT, CDR2 FRNRAP. CDR3 size: 20 residues. V lost 0 bases and J lost 5; bases outside the gene matches: 16. The DNA of the CDR3 is TGTGCTAGTGGTTTGGTACTTACTAGCGGGGACGACATCCGGAACAATGAGCAGTTCTTC. Translated, it gives CASGLVLTSGDDIRNNEQFF.

This clonotype came up a few times. V is TRBV12-3 or TRBV12-4 and J is TRBJ2-1; 8 bases are a match to TRBD1. The ends lost 1 base at V and 8 bases at J; junction bases unmatched: 4. The CDR3 sequence is 14 residues long. This CDR3 reads CASSLGTGLDEQFF. CDR3 bases: TGTGCCAGCAGTTTAGGGACAGGGTTGGATGAGCAGTTCTTC.

The J gene is TRBJ2-1, the V gene TRBV5-1; D tentatively fits TRBD1 or TRBD2 (5 bases each). The CDR3 is 16 amino acids. Trimming took off 4 bases at V and 1 base at J, with 15 bases between the two ends. Germline lookup yields CDR1 SGHRS and CDR2 YFSETQ. CDR3 bases: TGCGCCAGCAGCATGGACGGGACCGAGTCCTACAATGAGCAGTTCTTC. It is translated as CASSMDGTESYNEQFF.

This chain links TRBV20-1 with TRBJ2-5; TRBD2 might be the D (5 bases). Germline-derived CDR1 and CDR2 are DFQATT and SNEGSKA (reference sequence). Trimming shortened V by 5 bases and J by 5 bases, and 21 bases separated the two germline ends. The length of the CDR3 is 15 residues. This chain's CDR3 is CSAHQKQGLGETQYF. The CDR3 region has the DNA TGCAGTGCTCATCAGAAACAAGGACTCGGCGAGACCCAGTACTTC.

The V call is TRBV4-3, the J call TRBJ1-2; D unresolved. V shed 7 bases and J shed 5 bases, with 17 bases lying between them. CDR1 is LGHNA, CDR2 YSLEER, per germline. The CDR3 covers 14 residues. This chain's CDR3 is CASTPAARAYGYTF. CDR3 coding DNA: TGCGCCAGCACGCCTGCGGCGAGGGCTTATGGCTACACCTTC.

At least ten counts were recorded for this clonotype. CDR3 DNA sequence: TGTGCCAGCAGTATCGGGCCCGGGGGAGACACAGATACGCAGTATTTT. Translation gives CASSIGPGGDTDTQYF. The chain links TRBV7-6 to TRBJ2-3, with D tentatively TRBD2 (6 bases). The CDR3 totals 16 residues. Trimming cost V 6 bases and J 2 bases, with 18 bases left between them. Germline V gene sequence: CDR1 SGHVS, CDR2 FNYEAQ. The full variable domain, in which reference TRBV7-6 and TRBJ2-3 provide the parts outside the CDR3, is GAGVSQSPRYKVTKRGQDVALRCDPISGHVSLYWYRQALGQGPEFLTYFNYEAQQDKSGLPNDRFSAERPEGSISTLTIQRTEQRDSAMYRCASSIGPGGDTDTQYFGPGTRLTVL.

The V gene is TRBV28, the J gene TRBJ2-5, with 13 bases lining up with TRBD2. The germline gives CDR1 MDHEN, CDR2 SYDVKM. J was trimmed by 4 bases and V by 6 bases; bases with no gene match: 17. CDR3 size: 19 residues. The CDR3 reads CASRTLSGLAGFVRETQYF. The CDR3 DNA reads TGTGCCAGCAGGACTCTTTCGGGACTAGCGGGGTTCGTTCGAGAGACCCAGTACTTC.

This chain uses TRBV5-6 with TRBJ2-7; 7 bases line up with TRBD1. Germline-derived CDR1 and CDR2 are SGHDT and YYEEEE. V trimming: 0 bases; J trimming: 4 bases; junction bases outside the gene matches: 13. The CDR3 runs 17 residues. The CDR3 region is CASSLDRGRRTHYEQYV. The CDR3 DNA sequence: TGTGCCAGCAGCTTGGACAGGGGCCGCCGGACCCATTACGAGCAGTACGTC.

The gene calls are TRBV12-3 or TRBV12-4 and TRBJ2-1; 9 bases agree with TRBD1. V was clipped by 6 bases and J by 1 base; unmatched bases: 7. CDR3 size: 16 residues. For the CDR3, the DNA is TGTGCCAGCAGACCCCCCGGGACAGGGTCCTACAATGAGCAGTTCTTC. This sequence encodes CASRPPGTGSYNEQFF.

V usage is TRBV20-1 and J usage is TRBJ1-4; 9 bases match TRBD1. The CDR3 contains 15 residues. V lost 6 bases to trimming and J lost 7 bases; unmatched junction nucleotides: 12. Germline V gene data show CDR1 as DFQATT and CDR2 as SNEGSKA (reference sequence). The CDR3, as DNA: TGCAGTGCCGATGATGGGACAGGGCGAAGTGAAAAACTGTTTTTT. It is translated as CSADDGTGRSEKLFF.

A few counts support this clonotype. CDR3 loop: CASSLEQGDTDTQYF. The DNA of the CDR3 is TGCGCCAGCAGCTTGGAACAGGGGGACACAGATACGCAGTATTTT. The V and J genes are TRBV5-1 and TRBJ2-3; 8 bases are a match to TRBD1. There are 15 residues in the CDR3. V shed 0 bases and J 2 bases; nucleotides not matched to a gene: 2. Germline CDR1 and CDR2: SGHRS and YFSETQ.